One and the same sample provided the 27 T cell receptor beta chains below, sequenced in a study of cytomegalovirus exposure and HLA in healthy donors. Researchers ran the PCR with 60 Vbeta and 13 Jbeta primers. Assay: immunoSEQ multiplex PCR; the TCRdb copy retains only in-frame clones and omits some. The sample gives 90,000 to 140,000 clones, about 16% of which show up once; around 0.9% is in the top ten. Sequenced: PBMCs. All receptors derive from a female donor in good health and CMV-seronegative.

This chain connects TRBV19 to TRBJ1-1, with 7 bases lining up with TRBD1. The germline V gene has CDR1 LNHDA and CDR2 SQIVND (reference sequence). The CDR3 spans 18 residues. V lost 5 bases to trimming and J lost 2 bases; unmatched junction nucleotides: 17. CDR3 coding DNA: TGTGCCAGTAGTCGCCAGTCCTTAGGGGGCATCTTAAACACTGAAGCTTTCTTT. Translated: CASSRQSLGGILNTEAFF. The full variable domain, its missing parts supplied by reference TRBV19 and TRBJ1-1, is DGGITQSPKYLFRKEGQNVTLSCEQNLNHDAMYWYRQDPGQGLRLIYYSQIVNDFQKGDIAEGYSVSREKKESFPLTVTSAQKNPTAFYLCASSRQSLGGILNTEAFFGQGTRLTVV.

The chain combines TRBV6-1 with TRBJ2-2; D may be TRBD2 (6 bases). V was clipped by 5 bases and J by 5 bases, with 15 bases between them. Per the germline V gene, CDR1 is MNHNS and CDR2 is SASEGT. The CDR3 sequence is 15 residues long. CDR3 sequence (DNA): TGTGCCAGCAGTAAAGGAGGGCCTTTAACCGGGGAGCTGTTTTTT. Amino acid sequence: CASSKGGPLTGELFF.

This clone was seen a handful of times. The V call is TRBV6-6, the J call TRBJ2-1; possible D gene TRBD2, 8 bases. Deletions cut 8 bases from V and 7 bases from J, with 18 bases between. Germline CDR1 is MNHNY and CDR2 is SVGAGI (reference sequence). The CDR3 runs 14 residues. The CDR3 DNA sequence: TGTGCCAGCGGGGGGACTAGGGGGCTGAATGAGCAGTTCTTC. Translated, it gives CASGGTRGLNEQFF.

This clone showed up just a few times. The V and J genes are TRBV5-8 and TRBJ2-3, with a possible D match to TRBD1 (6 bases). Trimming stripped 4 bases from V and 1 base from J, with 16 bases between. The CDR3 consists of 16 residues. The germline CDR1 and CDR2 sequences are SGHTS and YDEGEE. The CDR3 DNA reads TGTGCCAGCAGCCCGCCACCCGGGACACGCACAGATACGCAGTATTTT. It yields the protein CASSPPPGTRTDTQYF.

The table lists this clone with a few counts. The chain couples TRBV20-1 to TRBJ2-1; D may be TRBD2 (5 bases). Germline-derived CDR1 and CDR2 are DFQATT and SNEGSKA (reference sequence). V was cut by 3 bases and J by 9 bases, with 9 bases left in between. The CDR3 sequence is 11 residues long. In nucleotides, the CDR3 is TGCAGTGCTAGCCCCCGGGGTGAGCAGTTCTTC. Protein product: CSASPRGEQFF.

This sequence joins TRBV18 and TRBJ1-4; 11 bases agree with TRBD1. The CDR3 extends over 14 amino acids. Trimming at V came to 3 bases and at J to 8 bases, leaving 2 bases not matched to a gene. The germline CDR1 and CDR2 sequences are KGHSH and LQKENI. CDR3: CASSPGQGEEKLFF. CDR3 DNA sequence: TGTGCCAGCTCACCGGGACAGGGGGAAGAAAAACTGTTTTTT.

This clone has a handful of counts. The CDR3 reads CASSVRTSGAYEQYF. CDR3 sequence (DNA): TGTGCCAGCAGCGTGCGGACTAGCGGGGCCTACGAGCAGTACTTC. The chain recombines TRBV13 with TRBJ2-7; 12 positions agree with TRBD2. With V trimmed by 5 bases and J by 2 bases, 4 bases remained unmatched. The CDR3 spans 15 residues. CDR1 and CDR2 (germline): PRHDT, FYEKMQ (reference sequence). The entire variable domain, with the rest obtained from reference TRBV13 and TRBJ2-7, is as follows: AAGVIQSPRHLIKEKRETATLKCYPIPRHDTVYWYQQGPGQDPQFLISFYEKMQSDKGSIPDRFSAQQFSDYHSELNMSSLELGDSALYFCASSVRTSGAYEQYFGPGTRLTVT.

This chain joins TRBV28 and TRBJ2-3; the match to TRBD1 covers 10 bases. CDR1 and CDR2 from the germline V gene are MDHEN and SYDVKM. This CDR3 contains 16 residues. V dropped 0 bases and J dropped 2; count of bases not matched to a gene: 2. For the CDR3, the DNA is TGTGCCAGCAGTTTATGGGGGACAGGGGACACAGATACGCAGTATTTT. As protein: CASSLWGTGDTDTQYF. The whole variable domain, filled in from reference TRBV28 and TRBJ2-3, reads DVKVTQSSRYLVKRTGEKVFLECVQDMDHENMFWYRQDPGLGLRLIYFSYDVKMKEKGDIPEGYSVSREKKERFSLILESASTNQTSMYLCASSLWGTGDTDTQYFGPGTRLTVL.

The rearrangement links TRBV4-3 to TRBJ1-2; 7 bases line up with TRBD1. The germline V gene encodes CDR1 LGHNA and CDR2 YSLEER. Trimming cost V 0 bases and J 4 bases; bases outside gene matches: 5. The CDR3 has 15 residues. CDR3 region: CASSQDRGGIYGYTF. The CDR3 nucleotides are TGCGCCAGCAGCCAAGATCGAGGGGGCATCTATGGCTACACCTTC.

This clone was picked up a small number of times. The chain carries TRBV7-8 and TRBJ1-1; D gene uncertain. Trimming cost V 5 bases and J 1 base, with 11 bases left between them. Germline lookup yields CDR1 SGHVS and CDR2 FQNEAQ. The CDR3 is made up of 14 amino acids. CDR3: CASSPDAGNTEAFF. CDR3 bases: TGTGCCAGCAGCCCCGACGCGGGGAACACTGAAGCTTTCTTT. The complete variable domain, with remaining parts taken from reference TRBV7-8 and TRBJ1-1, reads GAGVSQSPRYKVAKRGQDVALRCDPISGHVSLFWYQQALGQGPEFLTYFQNEAQLDKSGLPSDRFFAERPEGSVSTLKIQRTQQEDSAVYLCASSPDAGNTEAFFGQGTRLTVV.

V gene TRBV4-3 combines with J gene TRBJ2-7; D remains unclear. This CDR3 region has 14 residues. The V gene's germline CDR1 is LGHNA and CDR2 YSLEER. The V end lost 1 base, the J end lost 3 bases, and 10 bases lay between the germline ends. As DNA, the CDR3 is TGCGCCAGCAGCCAAGCCAGGATCTACTACGAGCAGTACTTC. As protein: CASSQARIYYEQYF.

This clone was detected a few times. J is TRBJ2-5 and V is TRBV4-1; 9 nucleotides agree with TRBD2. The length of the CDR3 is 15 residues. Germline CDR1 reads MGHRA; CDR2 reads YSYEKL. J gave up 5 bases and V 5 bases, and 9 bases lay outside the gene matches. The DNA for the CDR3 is TGCGCCAGCAGCAAGGGCGGGGGGGAGTGGGAGACCCAGTACTTC. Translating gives CASSKGGGEWETQYF.

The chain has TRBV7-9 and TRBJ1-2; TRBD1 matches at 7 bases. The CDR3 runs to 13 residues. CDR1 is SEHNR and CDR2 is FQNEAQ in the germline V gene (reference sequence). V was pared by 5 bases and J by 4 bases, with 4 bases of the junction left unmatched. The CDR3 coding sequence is TGTGCCAGCAGCCCGACAGGGACCTATGGCTACACCTTC. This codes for CASSPTGTYGYTF.

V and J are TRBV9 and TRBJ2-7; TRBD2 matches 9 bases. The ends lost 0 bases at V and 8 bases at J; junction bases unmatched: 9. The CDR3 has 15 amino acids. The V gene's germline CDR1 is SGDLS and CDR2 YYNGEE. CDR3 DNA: TGTGCCAGCAGCGTAGATTCGGCTAGCGGGAAGAAGCAGTACTTC. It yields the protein CASSVDSASGKKQYF.

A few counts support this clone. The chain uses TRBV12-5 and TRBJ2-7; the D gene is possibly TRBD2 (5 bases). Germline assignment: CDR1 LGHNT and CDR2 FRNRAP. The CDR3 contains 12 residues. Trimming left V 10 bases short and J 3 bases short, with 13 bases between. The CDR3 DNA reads TGTGCTACTTCGCGGGTAAACTACGAGCAGTACTTC. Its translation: CATSRVNYEQYF.

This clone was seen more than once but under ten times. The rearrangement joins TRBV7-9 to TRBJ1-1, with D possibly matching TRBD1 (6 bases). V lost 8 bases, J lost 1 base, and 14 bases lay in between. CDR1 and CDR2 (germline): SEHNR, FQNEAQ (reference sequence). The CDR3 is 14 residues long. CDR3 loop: CASGGYRENTEAFF. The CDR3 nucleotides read TGTGCCAGCGGAGGATACAGGGAGAACACTGAAGCTTTCTTT.

CDR3 nucleotide sequence: TGTGCCAGCAGCGTAGAGGCGGGAGCGGGCGGGGAGCTGTTTTTT. This gives the protein CASSVEAGAGGELFF. J is TRBJ2-2 and V is TRBV9, with 7 bases aligning to TRBD2. V dropped 0 bases and J dropped 7; count of bases not matched to a gene: 6. Germline-derived CDR1 and CDR2 are SGDLS and YYNGEE. The CDR3 totals 15 residues.

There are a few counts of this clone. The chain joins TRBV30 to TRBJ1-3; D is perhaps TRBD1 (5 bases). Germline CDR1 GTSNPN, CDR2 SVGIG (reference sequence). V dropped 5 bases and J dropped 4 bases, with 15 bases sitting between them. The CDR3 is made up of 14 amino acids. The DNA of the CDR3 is TGTGCCTGGTTGGGGCCCTTAGGAGGAAACACCATATATTTT. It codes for CAWLGPLGGNTIYF.

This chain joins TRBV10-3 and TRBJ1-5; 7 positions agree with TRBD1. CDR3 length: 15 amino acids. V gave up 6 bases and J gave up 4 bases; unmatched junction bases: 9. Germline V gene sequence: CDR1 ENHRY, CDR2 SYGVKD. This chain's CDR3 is CAIRDPGTENQPQHF. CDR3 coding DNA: TGTGCCATCAGGGACCCCGGGACAGAGAATCAGCCCCAGCATTTT.

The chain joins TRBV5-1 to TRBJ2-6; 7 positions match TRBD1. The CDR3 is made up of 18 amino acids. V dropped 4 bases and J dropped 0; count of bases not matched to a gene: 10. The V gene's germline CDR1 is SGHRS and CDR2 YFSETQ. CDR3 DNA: TGCGCCAGCAGCCACCTGACCACAGGGGTCTCTGGGGCCAACGTCCTGACTTTC. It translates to CASSHLTTGVSGANVLTF.

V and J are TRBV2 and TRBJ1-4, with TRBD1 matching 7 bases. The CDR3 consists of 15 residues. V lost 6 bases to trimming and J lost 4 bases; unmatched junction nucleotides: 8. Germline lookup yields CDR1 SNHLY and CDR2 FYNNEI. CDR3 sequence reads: CASRMKGQFNEKLFF. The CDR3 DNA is TGTGCCAGCAGGATGAAGGGACAGTTTAATGAAAAACTGTTTTTT.

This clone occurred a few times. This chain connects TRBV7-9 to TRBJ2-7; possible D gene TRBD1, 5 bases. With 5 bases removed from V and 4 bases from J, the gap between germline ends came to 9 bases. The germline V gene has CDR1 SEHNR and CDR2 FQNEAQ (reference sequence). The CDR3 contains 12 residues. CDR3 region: CASSGTGYEQYF. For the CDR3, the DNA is TGTGCCAGCAGCGGTACAGGTTACGAGCAGTACTTC.

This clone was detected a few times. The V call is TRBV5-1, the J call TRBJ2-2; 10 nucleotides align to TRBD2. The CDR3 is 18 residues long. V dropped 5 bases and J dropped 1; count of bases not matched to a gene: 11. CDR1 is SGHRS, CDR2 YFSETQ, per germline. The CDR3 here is CASRAELIAGGNTGELFF. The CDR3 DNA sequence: TGCGCCAGCAGGGCCGAATTGATAGCGGGAGGGAACACCGGGGAGCTGTTTTTT.

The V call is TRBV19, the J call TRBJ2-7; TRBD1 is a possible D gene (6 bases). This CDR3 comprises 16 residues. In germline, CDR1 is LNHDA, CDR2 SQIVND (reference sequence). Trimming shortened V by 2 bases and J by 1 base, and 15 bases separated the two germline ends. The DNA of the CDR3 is TGTGCCAGTAGTATAAGGGCCTCACAGGGTTCCTACGAGCAGTACTTC. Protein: CASSIRASQGSYEQYF.

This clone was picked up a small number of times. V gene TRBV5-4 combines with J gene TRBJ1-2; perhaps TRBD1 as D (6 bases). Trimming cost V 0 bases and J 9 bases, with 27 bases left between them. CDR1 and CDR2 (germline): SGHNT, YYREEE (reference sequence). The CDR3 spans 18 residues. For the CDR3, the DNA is TGTGCCAGCAGCTTGGAGATTCCCTTGCTGGGGGGGCGAATAAGCTACACCTTC. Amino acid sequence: CASSLEIPLLGGRISYTF.

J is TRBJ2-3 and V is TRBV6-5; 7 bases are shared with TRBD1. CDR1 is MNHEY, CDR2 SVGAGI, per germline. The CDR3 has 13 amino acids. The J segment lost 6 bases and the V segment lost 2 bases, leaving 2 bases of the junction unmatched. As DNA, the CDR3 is TGTGCCAGCAGTTACGAGGGGGCGGATACGCAGTATTTT. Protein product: CASSYEGADTQYF.

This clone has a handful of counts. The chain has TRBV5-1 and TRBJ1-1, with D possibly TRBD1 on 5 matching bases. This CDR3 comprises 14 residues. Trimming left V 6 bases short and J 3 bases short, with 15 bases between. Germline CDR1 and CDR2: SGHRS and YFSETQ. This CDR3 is CASTWGERYTEAFF. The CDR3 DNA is TGCGCCAGCACCTGGGGGGAGAGGTACACTGAAGCTTTCTTT.